This T cell receptor (beta chain) stems from a study of cytomegalovirus exposure and HLA in healthy donors. General study results and limits: Later, an analysis showed that TCR beta chains associated with HLA were more clonally expanded than others that were equally common.

PCR primers comprised 60 Vbeta and 13 Jbeta primers. Here immunoSEQ multiplex PCR was the method, and the copy in TCRdb shows in-frame clones only, minus some. The sample holds approximately 70,000 clones; 80% to 90% are singletons and the top ten take less than 3%. With 6 bases removed from V and 2 bases from J, the gap between germline ends came to 13 bases. CDR1 is LNHDA, CDR2 SQIVND, per germline (reference sequence). This CDR3 contains 14 residues. This clone has more than one count but fewer than ten. Its specificity is not known. The sequence was collected from a woman aged 30 to 39 in good health and CMV-seronegative. The chain employs TRBV19 and TRBJ1-2; D is perhaps TRBD1 (6 bases). The sequenced material came from PBMCs. The CDR3 sequence: CASRVGQGNYGYTF. The CDR3 coding sequence is TGTGCCAGTAGGGTAGGGCAGGGGAACTATGGCTACACCTTC.